The clone carrying this T cell receptor beta chain was seen more than once but under ten times. What it binds is not known. The sample originates from a study of glioma-infiltrating T cells. Study-level points and caveats: Above-expected tissue-blood divergence occurred in all gliomas, most in low-grade ones.

Amplification of TCR alpha and beta CDR3 regions from RNA used iRepertoire nested multiplex PCR. MiXCR, applied by TCRdb to the multiplex PCR reads, yields one record per CDR3 protein. The sample lists 400,000 or so distinct CDR3 sequences; roughly two fifths were seen once. The CDR3 sequence is 15 residues long. In germline, CDR1 is LNHDA, CDR2 SQIVND (reference sequence). Unmatched junction bases numbered 8, after V lost 7 bases and J lost 4 bases. Material: glioma tissue, nonneoplastic brain tissue, or PBMCs (not recorded which). The TCR originated in a human donor with low-grade glioma or glioblastoma, undergoing nonglioma brain surgery, or in good health (not recorded which). The V and J genes are TRBV19 and TRBJ1-4; 8 positions match TRBD1. The CDR3 is CASTGGTLGNEKLFF. The CDR3 nucleotides read TGTGCCAGTACAGGGGGCACCCTCGGTAATGAAAAACTGTTTTTT.